The clone carrying this T cell receptor (beta chain) has only a few counts. Its specificity is not known. A second PCR, run for roughly 7 to 11 cycles, used a sample-barcoded 5' primer plus a J-beta primer mix. TCRdb ran MiXCR on the 5' RACE reads and lists one entry per CDR3 protein. The table has about 1.8 million distinct CDR3 sequences, around half seen once. The data belong to a study of blood T cells in healthy people across ages. Study-wide results and limits: Unsorted PBMCs blocked a conclusive comparison of naive and antigen-experienced cells. Diversity of TCR beta per million T cells declined in a roughly linear way with age.

V was trimmed by 1 base and J by 3 bases, leaving 16 bases between them. Germline CDR1 SQVTM, CDR2 ANQGSEA. The CDR3 has 15 residues. The TCR comes from a middle-aged woman in good health. V gene TRBV29-1 combines with J gene TRBJ2-7; TRBD1 is a possible D gene (5 bases). Sequencing input: blood. CDR3 nucleotide sequence: TGCAGCGTTGAAGGGGGCAGGCCGCCGGTCTACGAGCAGTACTTC. This sequence encodes CSVEGGRPPVYEQYF.